These 21 T cell receptor beta chains share one sample of origin, sequenced in a study of blood T cell repertoires in COVID-19. Data came from immunoSEQ multiplex PCR; TCRdb stores just in-frame clones and leaves some out. The repertoire holds 390,000 or so clones, with 75% to 90% as singletons. The sample comprised PBMCs or T cells enriched from blood (not recorded which). The receptors originated from a woman aged 50 to 60 who had recovered from COVID-19.

This chain joins TRBV20-1 and TRBJ1-5; no clear D. Germline V gene lookup returns CDR1 DFQATT and CDR2 SNEGSKA (reference sequence). Trimming took off 3 bases at V and 4 bases at J, with 10 bases between the two ends. This CDR3 region has 13 residues. The CDR3: CSASRAGNQPQHF. The CDR3 DNA sequence: TGCAGTGCTAGTAGGGCGGGGAATCAGCCCCAGCATTTT.

This clone has just one count. The rearrangement joins TRBV9 to TRBJ1-1; D is unresolved. The germline gives CDR1 SGDLS, CDR2 YYNGEE. The CDR3 consists of 16 residues. Trimming took 0 bases from V and 8 from J, leaving 20 bases between them. The CDR3 sequence: CASSVAPEERGSEAFF. The CDR3 DNA reads as TGTGCCAGCAGCGTAGCTCCAGAAGAGAGAGGCAGCGAAGCTTTCTTT. The variable domain in full, with the rest retrieved from reference TRBV9 and TRBJ1-1, is DSGVTQTPKHLITATGQRVTLRCSPRSGDLSVYWYQQSLDQGLQFLIQYYNGEERAKGNILERFSAQQFPDLHSELNLSSLELGDSALYFCASSVAPEERGSEAFFGQGTRLTVV.

The chain recombines TRBV28 with TRBJ1-6; no definite D call. Germline CDR1 MDHEN, CDR2 SYDVKM. The CDR3 is 11 residues long. V was shortened by 4 bases and J by 8 bases, with 3 bases between the two germline ends. CDR3: CASSSYSPLHF. In DNA form, the CDR3 reads TGTGCCAGCAGTTCATATTCACCCCTCCACTTT.

This rearrangement joins TRBV20-1 to TRBJ2-7; TRBD1 might be the D (6 bases). This CDR3 has 11 residues. The V end lost 5 bases, the J end lost 4 bases, and 9 bases lay between the germline ends. In germline, CDR1 is DFQATT, CDR2 SNEGSKA (reference sequence). Here the CDR3 reads CSASDRYEQYF. Written as DNA, the CDR3 is TGCAGTGCTTCCGACAGGTACGAGCAGTACTTC.

The gene calls are TRBV28 and TRBJ2-7; no reliable D call. This CDR3 spans 11 amino acids. Germline V gene data show CDR1 as MDHEN and CDR2 as SYDVKM. V dropped 8 bases and J dropped 3 bases, with 8 bases sitting between them. The CDR3 loop is CASGHGYEQYF. The CDR3 DNA is TGTGCCAGCGGGCACGGCTACGAGCAGTACTTC. Full variable domain (missing parts from reference TRBV28 and TRBJ2-7): DVKVTQSSRYLVKRTGEKVFLECVQDMDHENMFWYRQDPGLGLRLIYFSYDVKMKEKGDIPEGYSVSREKKERFSLILESASTNQTSMYLCASGHGYEQYFGPGTRLTVT.

V usage is TRBV5-1 and J usage is TRBJ1-2, with 8 positions matching TRBD1. V trimming: 0 bases; J trimming: 6 bases; junction bases outside the gene matches: 10. The CDR3 is 16 residues long. Germline V gene lookup returns CDR1 SGHRS and CDR2 YFSETQ. Here the CDR3 DNA reads TGCGCCAGCAGCTTGGGTGTTCAGGGGGCTTATAATGGCTACACCTTC. Translating it yields CASSLGVQGAYNGYTF.

Only a few counts were recorded for this clone. This sequence joins TRBV5-6 and TRBJ1-2, with D tentatively TRBD1 (6 bases). The ends were cut back, 4 bases at V and 7 bases at J, with 17 bases in the middle. CDR3 length equals 14 residues. Germline V CDR1 and CDR2: SGHDT, YYEEEE. The CDR3 protein is CASSARQAVPGYTF. Here the CDR3 DNA reads TGTGCCAGCAGCGCCCGACAGGCGGTCCCTGGCTACACCTTC.

The rearrangement links TRBV6-2 or TRBV6-3 to TRBJ1-2, with 8 bases that match TRBD1. The V gene's germline CDR1 is MNHEY and CDR2 SVGEGT. V lost 0 bases to trimming and J lost 7 bases; unmatched junction nucleotides: 4. The CDR3 extends over 14 amino acids. This CDR3 reads CASSYSIQGAGYTF. DNA of the CDR3: TGTGCCAGCAGTTACTCGATTCAGGGGGCTGGCTACACCTTC.

CDR3 coding DNA: TGTGCCAGCAGTGAAAGGACAGGTTATAGCAATCAGCCCCAGCATTTT. Translating gives CASSERTGYSNQPQHF. The chain employs TRBV6-1 and TRBJ1-5; 7 bases agree with TRBD1. Germline assignment: CDR1 MNHNS and CDR2 SASEGT. CDR3 length equals 16 residues. J gave up 0 bases and V 2 bases, and 4 bases lay outside the gene matches.

This sequence joins TRBV16 and TRBJ1-3; 8 positions match TRBD1. Germline V gives CDR1 KGHSY, CDR2 FQNENV. V shed 0 bases, J shed 0 bases, and the junction held 1 base outside the gene matches. The length of the CDR3 is 16 residues. CDR3 amino acids: CASSQSTGASGNTIYF. The CDR3, as DNA: TGTGCCAGCAGCCAATCGACAGGGGCCTCTGGAAACACCATATATTTT.

The chain has TRBV7-9 and TRBJ1-1; the D is unclear. The CDR3 consists of 15 residues. Trimming cost V 4 bases and J 4 bases, with 16 bases left between them. CDR1 and CDR2 (germline): SEHNR, FQNEAQ (reference sequence). In DNA form, the CDR3 reads TGTGCCAGCAGCTCGGGCCCGTCTGAGGGCACTGAAGCTTTCTTT. Amino acid sequence: CASSSGPSEGTEAFF.

This chain uses TRBV28 with TRBJ1-3, with D perhaps TRBD1 (5 bases). Trimming shortened V by 3 bases and J by 1 base, and 10 bases separated the two germline ends. The CDR3 consists of 15 residues. Germline V CDR1 and CDR2: MDHEN, SYDVKM. CDR3 sequence: CASSFPAGSGNTIYF. DNA for the CDR3: TGTGCCAGCAGTTTCCCCGCAGGGTCTGGAAACACCATATATTTT.

The CDR3, as DNA: TGTGCCAGCAACCACGGACAGAACTATGGCTACACCTTC. Residues: CASNHGQNYGYTF. The chain links TRBV12-3 or TRBV12-4 to TRBJ1-2; possible D gene TRBD1, 6 bases. The V end was cut by 7 bases, the J end by 2 bases, with 11 bases between. This CDR3 has 13 amino acids.

This chain joins TRBV14 and TRBJ1-1; tentative D call: TRBD1 (6 bases). This CDR3 has 14 residues. Deletions cut 1 base from V and 4 bases from J, with 10 bases between. CDR1 is SGHDN, CDR2 FVKESK, per germline. The CDR3 here is CASSQVTGITEAFF. CDR3 DNA sequence: TGTGCCAGCAGCCAAGTAACAGGGATCACTGAAGCTTTCTTT.

The V gene is TRBV19, the J gene TRBJ1-3; 7 bases are a match to TRBD1. J was trimmed by 6 bases and V by 3 bases; bases with no gene match: 2. Germline CDR1 reads LNHDA; CDR2 reads SQIVND (reference sequence). The CDR3 loop spans 13 amino acids. This chain's CDR3 is CASSITGANTIYF. Written as DNA, the CDR3 is TGTGCCAGTAGTATTACAGGGGCAAACACCATATATTTT. The variable domain in full, completed from reference TRBV19 and TRBJ1-3, reads DGGITQSPKYLFRKEGQNVTLSCEQNLNHDAMYWYRQDPGQGLRLIYYSQIVNDFQKGDIAEGYSVSREKKESFPLTVTSAQKNPTAFYLCASSITGANTIYFGEGSWLTVV.

This clone has more than one count but fewer than ten. The sample contains more than one DNA sequence encoding this CDR3. This chain joins TRBV7-2 and TRBJ1-5; TRBD1 is a possible D gene (6 bases). Germline assignment: CDR1 SGHTA and CDR2 FQGNSA. The CDR3 extends over 14 amino acids. Trimming took 5 bases from V and 3 from J, leaving 11 bases between them. CDR3 sequence: CASSQGTPNQPQHF. The CDR3 bases are TGTGCCAGCAGCCAGGGGACACCCAATCAGCCCCAGCATTTT.

The V call is TRBV4-1, the J call TRBJ1-6; no definite D call. The V gene's germline CDR1 is MGHRA and CDR2 YSYEKL. With 0 bases removed from V and 9 bases from J, the gap between germline ends came to 18 bases. The CDR3 spans 17 residues. The CDR3 loop is CASSQDFQSPGGSPLHF. Written as DNA, the CDR3 is TGCGCCAGCAGCCAAGATTTTCAATCGCCCGGAGGTTCACCCCTCCACTTT.

The rearrangement joins TRBV6-6 to TRBJ2-1, with 16 bases matching TRBD2. Germline-derived CDR1 and CDR2 are MNHNY and SVGAGI (reference sequence). With 5 bases clipped from V and 7 bases from J, the junction kept 8 bases outside the gene matches. The CDR3 length is 17 residues. As DNA, the CDR3 is TGTGCCAGCAGTCAACCGGGACTAGCGGGAGGGCCGAATGAGCAGTTCTTC. It yields the protein CASSQPGLAGGPNEQFF.

The rearrangement links TRBV9 to TRBJ1-1; no clear D gene. CDR1 is SGDLS, CDR2 YYNGEE, per germline. Trimming shortened V by 0 bases and J by 5 bases, and 14 bases separated the two germline ends. The CDR3 loop spans 15 amino acids. CDR3 protein: CASSVGHTQQTEAFF. The CDR3 DNA is TGTGCCAGCAGCGTAGGGCATACACAACAGACTGAAGCTTTCTTT.

This sequence joins TRBV5-8 and TRBJ2-1; 9 bases are shared with TRBD1. CDR1 SGHTS and CDR2 YDEGEE come from the germline V gene. Unmatched junction bases numbered 7, after V lost 3 bases and J lost 6 bases. The CDR3 totals 15 residues. The CDR3 region has the DNA TGTGCCAGCAGCTGGGGACAGGGCTGGCGCAATGAGCAGTTCTTC. The encoded protein is CASSWGQGWRNEQFF.

The J gene is TRBJ2-2, the V gene TRBV6-6; the match to TRBD1 covers 8 bases. The CDR3 spans 14 residues. J was trimmed by 3 bases and V by 9 bases; bases with no gene match: 6. The germline gives CDR1 MNHNY, CDR2 SVGAGI (reference sequence). The CDR3 DNA reads as TGTGCCAGTTCAGGGGGCTTCTACACCGGGGAGCTGTTTTTT. Translating it yields CASSGGFYTGELFF.